The 7 T cell receptor beta chains in this list originate from one sample, sequenced in a study of regulatory T cells. Study-level results: In CD3G deficiency, regulatory T cells had lower Shannon diversity than autologous conventional CD4+ and control regulatory cells.

The PCR used 52 TRBV and 13 TRBJ primers. Libraries were prepared by immunoSEQ multiplex PCR; TCRdb keeps only in-frame clonotypes and omits some of them. The table records about 5,700 clones, more than 80% of them present only once. What these receptors recognize is not known. Sequences were obtained from CD4+ Tregs sorted from blood. The receptors derive from a person between 18 and 30 years old with CD3G deficiency.

J is TRBJ2-7 and V is TRBV5-1, with 10 bases lining up with TRBD1. CDR1 and CDR2 from the germline V gene are SGHRS and YFSETQ. Trimming took 5 bases from V and 1 from J; bases not matched to a gene: 6. The CDR3 runs 15 residues. The CDR3 DNA sequence: TGCGCCAGCAGATCCGGGACAGGGGATTCCTACGAGCAGTACTTC. Translation gives CASRSGTGDSYEQYF.

The chain recombines TRBV5-1 with TRBJ2-7; 8 bases are a match to TRBD2. CDR1 and CDR2 from the germline V gene are SGHRS and YFSETQ. CDR3 length: 14 amino acids. V was clipped by 2 bases and J by 1 base; unmatched bases: 2. In DNA, the CDR3 is TGCGCCAGCAGCTTTACTAGCGGTTCCTACGAGCAGTACTTC. It encodes CASSFTSGSYEQYF. Full variable domain (outside the CDR3, taken from reference TRBV5-1 and TRBJ2-7): KAGVTQTPRYLIKTRGQQVTLSCSPISGHRSVSWYQQTPGQGLQFLFEYFSETQRNKGNFPGRFSGRQFSNSRSEMNVSTLELGDSALYLCASSFTSGSYEQYFGPGTRLTVT.

The gene calls are TRBV28 and TRBJ2-5, with D hard to call. V dropped 6 bases and J dropped 5 bases, with 16 bases sitting between them. The CDR3 loop spans 14 amino acids. Germline-derived CDR1 and CDR2 are MDHEN and SYDVKM. CDR3 sequence (DNA): TGTGCCAGCAGCCAGAGCCGCCCTCGGGAGACCCAGTACTTC. It yields the protein CASSQSRPRETQYF.

This chain connects TRBV6-6 to TRBJ1-4; no firm D call. Trimming left V 6 bases short and J 10 bases short, with 15 bases between. Germline loops: CDR1 MNHNY, CDR2 SVGAGI (reference sequence). The CDR3 consists of 13 residues. The CDR3 loop is CASSRPPPGKLFF. CDR3 nucleotide sequence: TGTGCCAGCAGCCGTCCCCCCCCAGGAAAACTGTTTTTT.

J is TRBJ2-3 and V is TRBV13; tentative D call: TRBD2 (6 bases). Trimming removed 5 bases from V and 8 bases from J, with 11 bases in between. Germline assignment: CDR1 PRHDT and CDR2 FYEKMQ (reference sequence). The CDR3 sequence is 12 residues long. Here the CDR3 reads CASSPLGGTQYF. CDR3 DNA: TGTGCCAGCAGCCCGCTGGGGGGTACGCAGTATTTT.

The V and J genes are TRBV5-1 and TRBJ2-3; 9 bases fit TRBD2. Unmatched junction bases numbered 7, after V lost 0 bases and J lost 2 bases. The CDR3 has 17 amino acids. Germline loops: CDR1 SGHRS, CDR2 YFSETQ. CDR3 sequence (DNA): TGCGCCAGCAGCTTGGGGTTTGCTAGCGGGGTCACAGATACGCAGTATTTT. Its protein is CASSLGFASGVTDTQYF.

The V gene is TRBV5-1, the J gene TRBJ2-5; possibly TRBD1 for D (5 bases). The germline gives CDR1 SGHRS, CDR2 YFSETQ. The germline V and J ends were trimmed by 2 bases and 4 bases, with 18 bases remaining between them. This CDR3 region has 16 residues. The chain's CDR3 is CASSFDSYGVGETQYF. The CDR3 nucleotides read TGCGCCAGCAGCTTTGACAGTTATGGAGTAGGAGAGACCCAGTACTTC.